The next 16 T cell receptor beta chains were all read from a single sample in a study of response to subunit inactivated influenza vaccine. In TCRdb, the RT-PCR reads were re-called with MiXCR into one record per CDR3 protein. The sample comprises about 520,000 distinct CDR3 sequences, under 8.5% of which are singletons, and around 14% rests with the top ten. The sample was PBMCs from blood, taken around 25 months after vaccination. Source of these receptors: a man aged 50 to 69 who received an inactivated influenza vaccine.

This clonotype has just a few counts. The V gene is TRBV6-4, the J gene TRBJ1-6; perhaps TRBD1 as D (6 bases). This CDR3 has 17 residues. V gave up 4 bases and J gave up 0 bases, with 13 bases separating them. From germline, CDR1 is MRHNA and CDR2 SNTAGT. DNA for the CDR3: TGTGCCAGCAGTGTCCCGGGACACAGCTCCTATAATTCACCCCTCCACTTT. It encodes CASSVPGHSSYNSPLHF.

J is TRBJ2-5 and V is TRBV29-1, with TRBD1 as a possible D gene (6 bases). The ends were cut back, 6 bases at V and 5 bases at J, with 19 bases in the middle. Looked up from germline, CDR1 is SQVTM and CDR2 is ANQGSEA. The CDR3 extends over 14 amino acids. The CDR3 coding sequence is TGCAGCGTAACCAGGGGATGGGGTGATGAGACCCAGTACTTC. Protein product: CSVTRGWGDETQYF.

This clonotype was counted a few times. The rearrangement links TRBV6-5 to TRBJ1-1; D is possibly TRBD1 (5 bases). This CDR3 spans 15 amino acids. Deletions cut 0 bases from V and 2 bases from J, with 10 bases between. CDR1 is MNHEY, CDR2 SVGAGI, per germline. This CDR3 is CASSYSTGRNTEAFF. In DNA, the CDR3 is TGTGCCAGCAGTTACTCGACGGGGCGCAACACTGAAGCTTTCTTT.

Only a few counts were recorded for this clonotype. The rearrangement joins TRBV6-1 to TRBJ2-7; D might be TRBD1 (6 bases). The CDR3 consists of 14 residues. V lost 8 bases to trimming and J lost 4 bases, with 18 bases between them. CDR1 and CDR2 (germline): MNHNS, SASEGT. The CDR3 DNA is TGTGCCAGCGTCGGACAGCCCTTTTCATACGAGCAGTACTTC. Protein product: CASVGQPFSYEQYF.

This clonotype occurred many times. A read error may account for a junction end that differs from germline. This chain links TRBV7-2 with TRBJ1-6; 10 bases align to TRBD1. From germline, CDR1 is SGHTA and CDR2 FQGNSA. This CDR3 comprises 15 residues. The CDR3 bases are TGCGCCAGCAGCTTGGTCGGGACAGGGGATTCACCCCTCCACTTT. Amino acid sequence: CASSLVGTGDSPLHF.

The chain carries TRBV20-1 and TRBJ1-5, with D unresolved. The CDR3 contains 13 residues. Trimming pared 5 bases from V and 4 bases from J, leaving 12 bases between. Germline CDR1 reads DFQATT; CDR2 reads SNEGSKA (reference sequence). The CDR3 DNA reads TGCAGTGCTCTTTCGTCCTCGAATCAGCCCCAGCATTTT. This codes for CSALSSSNQPQHF.

This clonotype was counted only a few times. This chain joins TRBV4-3 and TRBJ2-3; D call uncertain. CDR3 length: 14 residues. Germline V gives CDR1 LGHNA, CDR2 YSLEER. V dropped 2 bases and J dropped 2 bases, with 8 bases sitting between them. This CDR3 reads CASSQNQNTDTQYF. The CDR3 DNA reads as TGCGCCAGCAGCCAAAATCAGAACACAGATACGCAGTATTTT.

The sample holds a few counts of this clonotype. The V gene is TRBV6-1, the J gene TRBJ2-3; D remains unclear. CDR1 and CDR2 (germline): MNHNS, SASEGT. The V and J ends lost 2 bases and 1 base respectively, with 10 bases between them. This CDR3 has 15 residues. Here the CDR3 DNA reads TGTGCCAGCAGTGAACAAGTAGGGCGCACAGATACGCAGTATTTT. It encodes CASSEQVGRTDTQYF.

The chain links TRBV20-1 to TRBJ1-1, with TRBD1 matching over 8 bases. Germline CDR1 DFQATT, CDR2 SNEGSKA (reference sequence). The CDR3 sequence is 13 residues long. V shed 5 bases and J 5 bases; nucleotides not matched to a gene: 7. This chain's CDR3 is CSAGTDRGTEAFF. CDR3 coding DNA: TGCAGTGCTGGAACCGACAGGGGAACTGAAGCTTTCTTT.

The chain recombines TRBV11-1 with TRBJ2-3, with 8 bases lining up with TRBD2. J gave up 3 bases and V 8 bases, and 19 bases lay outside the gene matches. CDR1 and CDR2 (germline): SGHAT, FQDESV (reference sequence). The CDR3 contains 18 residues. The CDR3 bases are TGTGCCAGCCTCACCCCCTTCCCCCGGGAGGGTGAAACAGATACGCAGTATTTT. Amino acid sequence: CASLTPFPREGETDTQYF.

The J gene is TRBJ2-7, the V gene TRBV28, with 7 bases matching TRBD1. CDR1 MDHEN and CDR2 SYDVKM come from the germline V gene. The CDR3 covers 14 residues. Unmatched junction bases numbered 10, after V lost 6 bases and J lost 5 bases. As DNA, the CDR3 is TGTGCCAGCAGGCCCACAGGGGTGGTGGACGAGCAGTACTTC. Translated, it gives CASRPTGVVDEQYF.

The V call is TRBV29-1, the J call TRBJ2-1; D gene ambiguous. Germline CDR1 and CDR2: SQVTM and ANQGSEA. The CDR3 spans 14 residues. V was shortened by 6 bases and J by 5 bases, with 17 bases between the two germline ends. CDR3 loop: CSVGFPVGDNEQFF. DNA of the CDR3: TGCAGCGTGGGGTTTCCCGTTGGAGACAATGAGCAGTTCTTC.

This clonotype appeared a few times. CDR3 bases: TGCAACCCTATGAGGGAGGCAGATACGCAGTATTTT. Translating gives CNPMREADTQYF. The chain combines TRBV20-1 with TRBJ2-3, with D possibly matching TRBD2 (6 bases). Germline V CDR1 and CDR2: DFQATT, SNEGSKA (reference sequence). The CDR3 contains 12 residues.

This clonotype appeared many times. The rearrangement links TRBV12-3 or TRBV12-4 to TRBJ2-2; unclear D gene. There are 14 residues in the CDR3. The V and J ends lost 6 bases and 6 bases respectively, with 14 bases between them. CDR3 protein: CASSPDVAAGELFF. In DNA, the CDR3 is TGTGCCAGCAGCCCCGATGTGGCGGCCGGGGAGCTGTTTTTT.

This clonotype was counted at least ten times. The chain carries TRBV20-1 and TRBJ2-5; 12 bases map to TRBD2. V trimming: 0 bases; J trimming: 4 bases; junction bases outside the gene matches: 6. Germline CDR1 and CDR2: DFQATT and SNEGSKA (reference sequence). The CDR3 is 16 amino acids. CDR3 in amino acids: CSARDLAGGPSETQYF. Here the CDR3 DNA reads TGCAGTGCTAGAGACCTAGCGGGAGGGCCATCAGAGACCCAGTACTTC.

The chain joins TRBV7-9 to TRBJ2-1, with 8 nucleotides matching TRBD2. V trimming: 0 bases; J trimming: 7 bases; junction bases outside the gene matches: 5. Germline-derived CDR1 and CDR2 are SEHNR and FQNEAQ (reference sequence). There are 15 residues in the CDR3. CDR3 sequence (DNA): TGTGCCAGCAGCTTAGCTGGCGGGAGGTCTAATGAGCAGTTCTTC. Translated: CASSLAGGRSNEQFF.